These 20 T cell receptor beta chains came from one sample sequenced in a study of cytomegalovirus exposure and HLA in healthy donors. This table comes from immunoSEQ multiplex PCR, and its TCRdb copy is limited to in-frame clones, with some not included. The repertoire holds roughly 62,000 clones, with over 90% as singletons. Sequencing was carried out using PBMCs. The source is a man aged 18 to 29 in good health and CMV-seronegative.

The rearrangement links TRBV7-3 to TRBJ1-1; D remains unclear. The CDR3 loop spans 13 amino acids. V dropped 5 bases and J dropped 1 base, with 8 bases sitting between them. CDR1 and CDR2 (germline): SGHTA, FQGTGA. In DNA form, the CDR3 reads TGTGCCAGCAGCCCCGGAGGGAACACTGAAGCTTTCTTT. As protein: CASSPGGNTEAFF.

The chain is built from TRBV6-5 and TRBJ2-7, with a possible D match to TRBD1 (5 bases). Trimming removed 5 bases at V and 3 bases at J, with 11 bases between. The CDR3 is 13 residues long. CDR1 and CDR2 (germline): MNHEY, SVGAGI. CDR3: CASSRQINYEQYF. DNA of the CDR3: TGTGCCAGCAGTCGACAGATAAACTACGAGCAGTACTTC.

The chain is built from TRBV7-6 and TRBJ1-2; D is ambiguous. V was shortened by 5 bases and J by 1 base, with 11 bases between the two germline ends. The CDR3 loop spans 14 amino acids. CDR1 is SGHVS, CDR2 FNYEAQ, per germline. Here the CDR3 DNA reads TGTGCCAGCAGCCCAGGTGGCAATAACTATGGCTACACCTTC. Encoded protein: CASSPGGNNYGYTF.

V usage is TRBV28 and J usage is TRBJ2-2, with 7 nucleotides matching TRBD1. Germline V CDR1 and CDR2: MDHEN, SYDVKM. V lost 5 bases to trimming and J lost 4 bases; unmatched junction nucleotides: 16. CDR3 length equals 18 residues. The CDR3 loop is CASSPSWGWTGSTGELFF. The CDR3 DNA reads TGTGCCAGCAGTCCATCTTGGGGTTGGACAGGCTCCACCGGGGAGCTGTTTTTT.

The chain has TRBV6-5 and TRBJ1-1, with D possibly being TRBD1 (6 bases). The ends were cut back, 4 bases at V and 5 bases at J, with 17 bases in the middle. Per the germline V gene, CDR1 is MNHEY and CDR2 is SVGAGI. The CDR3 loop spans 15 amino acids. The CDR3, as DNA: TGTGCCAGCAGTTTTTCCTCGGGGGGCGAGACTGAAGCTTTCTTT. Protein sequence: CASSFSSGGETEAFF.

The table lists this clone with a count of one. The chain employs TRBV5-1 and TRBJ2-3, with 8 positions matching TRBD2. This CDR3 is built from 15 residues. The V and J ends lost 4 bases and 1 base, in that order; junction bases with no gene match: 5. Germline V gives CDR1 SGHRS, CDR2 YFSETQ. The CDR3 DNA reads as TGCGCCAGCAGCCCAAGCGGGAGTGGCACAGATACGCAGTATTTT. Translated, it gives CASSPSGSGTDTQYF.

This chain uses TRBV19 with TRBJ1-5, with D unresolved. Per germline, CDR1 LNHDA and CDR2 SQIVND (reference sequence). The CDR3 has 13 residues. Trimming took off 3 bases at V and 2 bases at J, with 5 bases between the two ends. The CDR3 DNA sequence: TGTGCCAGTAGTATGCCAGGCAATCAGCCCCAGCATTTT. It encodes CASSMPGNQPQHF.

V gene TRBV18 combines with J gene TRBJ2-7; perhaps TRBD1 as D (6 bases). Germline CDR1 and CDR2: KGHSH and LQKENI. The CDR3 spans 15 residues. The V end lost 3 bases, the J end lost 4 bases, and 16 bases lay between the germline ends. CDR3 nucleotide sequence: TGTGCCAGCTCACCTTTACAGGGTTCCCTTTACGAGCAGTACTTC. This encodes CASSPLQGSLYEQYF.

This clone was observed once. The chain carries TRBV19 and TRBJ1-4, with TRBD1 matching 8 bases. CDR1 is LNHDA and CDR2 is SQIVND in the germline V gene (reference sequence). Trimming at V came to 6 bases and at J to 0 bases, leaving 6 bases not matched to a gene. This CDR3 is built from 16 residues. CDR3 nucleotide sequence: TGTGCCAGTAGGGACAGGGAGACTGCAACTAATGAAAAACTGTTTTTT. The encoded protein is CASRDRETATNEKLFF.

The chain carries TRBV2 and TRBJ1-4, with D perhaps matching TRBD1 (6 bases). Germline lookup yields CDR1 SNHLY and CDR2 FYNNEI. CDR3 length: 14 residues. V lost 4 bases and J 8 bases, leaving 14 bases between the germline ends. The CDR3 DNA follows: TGTGCCAGCAGTGGGGAACAGGGTGGCGAAAAACTGTTTTTT. The encoded protein is CASSGEQGGEKLFF.

The chain recombines TRBV7-2 with TRBJ1-1; D gene ambiguous. CDR3 length: 14 residues. CDR1 is SGHTA and CDR2 is FQGNSA in the germline V gene. V dropped 5 bases and J dropped 0 bases, with 10 bases sitting between them. The CDR3 sequence is CASSPSPMNTEAFF. CDR3 nucleotide sequence: TGTGCCAGCAGCCCGAGCCCAATGAACACTGAAGCTTTCTTT.

The chain recombines TRBV30 with TRBJ2-1; the D gene is possibly TRBD2 (6 bases). Germline CDR1 GTSNPN, CDR2 SVGIG (reference sequence). V was pared by 0 bases and J by 5 bases, with 14 bases between. The CDR3 sequence is 15 residues long. CDR3 protein: CAWSVEGYFNNEQFF. CDR3 nucleotides: TGTGCCTGGAGTGTGGAGGGGTACTTCAACAATGAGCAGTTCTTC.

The V gene is TRBV28, the J gene TRBJ2-5; 10 positions agree with TRBD2. CDR3 length equals 16 residues. CDR1 is MDHEN, CDR2 SYDVKM, per germline. After removal of 3 bases from V and 5 bases from J, the junction contained 9 bases not matched to a gene. CDR3 DNA: TGTGCCAGCAGTTTGGGGCTAGCGGGAGTCCGGGAGACCCAGTACTTC. Translated, it gives CASSLGLAGVRETQYF.

This clone was observed a handful of times. The rearrangement links TRBV2 to TRBJ2-7; TRBD1 agrees at 7 bases. V shed 5 bases, J shed 10 bases, and the junction held 5 bases outside the gene matches. The CDR3 contains 11 residues. Per germline, CDR1 SNHLY and CDR2 FYNNEI. The CDR3: CASSPTGTQYF. CDR3 in DNA: TGTGCCAGCAGTCCGACAGGGACACAGTACTTC.

This chain uses TRBV6-1 with TRBJ2-7; 9 bases align to TRBD2. The V gene end was trimmed by 4 bases and the J gene end by 5 bases; junction bases not matched to a gene: 6. This CDR3 region has 14 residues. Germline V CDR1 and CDR2: MNHNS, SASEGT. CDR3: CASSASGLADEQYF. As DNA, the CDR3 is TGTGCCAGCAGTGCCTCGGGACTAGCAGACGAGCAGTACTTC.

The chain recombines TRBV28 with TRBJ1-2; possibly TRBD1 for D (6 bases). Germline values: CDR1 MDHEN, CDR2 SYDVKM. V was clipped by 5 bases and J by 7 bases, with 20 bases between them. This CDR3 comprises 15 residues. The CDR3 DNA reads as TGTGCCAGCAGTCCCCCCCCTACAGGGAGTTTTGGCTACACCTTC. Translated: CASSPPPTGSFGYTF.

V gene TRBV7-8 combines with J gene TRBJ2-2, with 11 bases lining up with TRBD2. This CDR3 is built from 15 residues. CDR1 and CDR2 (germline): SGHVS, FQNEAQ. The ends lost 3 bases at V and 4 bases at J; junction bases unmatched: 1. The CDR3 nucleotides read TGTGCCAGCAGCTTCGGGACTAGCGGCACCGGGGAGCTGTTTTTT. It specifies CASSFGTSGTGELFF.

The chain links TRBV7-8 to TRBJ2-7; 7 positions agree with TRBD1. V dropped 4 bases and J dropped 3; count of bases not matched to a gene: 6. CDR1 is SGHVS, CDR2 FQNEAQ, per germline. The CDR3 runs to 14 residues. Written as DNA, the CDR3 is TGTGCCAGCAGCTCCTGGGACAGAGACTACGAGCAGTACTTC. It specifies CASSSWDRDYEQYF. Drawing the rest from reference TRBV7-8 and TRBJ2-7, the complete variable domain is GAGVSQSPRYKVAKRGQDVALRCDPISGHVSLFWYQQALGQGPEFLTYFQNEAQLDKSGLPSDRFFAERPEGSVSTLKIQRTQQEDSAVYLCASSSWDRDYEQYFGPGTRLTVT.

The chain has TRBV5-4 and TRBJ1-1, with TRBD1 as a possible D gene (5 bases). Deletions cut 7 bases from V and 0 bases from J, with 13 bases between. The CDR3 length is 14 residues. In germline, CDR1 is SGHNT, CDR2 YYREEE (reference sequence). CDR3 region: CASALGHMNTEAFF. DNA for the CDR3: TGTGCCAGCGCCCTGGGGCATATGAACACTGAAGCTTTCTTT.

The V gene is TRBV4-2, the J gene TRBJ2-3; TRBD1 aligns across 8 bases. The CDR3 spans 16 residues. From germline, CDR1 is LGHNA and CDR2 YNFKEQ. Losses at the gene ends were 0 bases for V and 2 bases for J; bases not matched to a gene: 4. CDR3 in DNA: TGTGCCAGCAGCCAAGATCCAGGGGGCAACACAGATACGCAGTATTTT. Amino acid sequence: CASSQDPGGNTDTQYF.